The 3 T cell receptor beta chains below all came from one sample that was sequenced in a study of T cell responses to AZD1222 COVID-19 vaccine. Libraries were prepared by immunoSEQ multiplex PCR; TCRdb keeps only in-frame clonotypes and omits some of them. The sample includes 100,000 to 150,000 clones, more than 65% of them seen just once. The sequencing used peripheral blood, collected 28 days after the second AZD1222 dose. The receptors come from an adult who received the AZD1222 COVID-19 vaccine.

This rearrangement joins TRBV2 to TRBJ1-6; D gene ambiguous. Trimming took 3 bases from V and 11 from J, leaving 14 bases between them. The CDR3 is 14 residues long. From germline, CDR1 is SNHLY and CDR2 FYNNEI. CDR3 protein: CASSEESGNPPLHF. CDR3 DNA: TGTGCCAGCAGTGAGGAGTCGGGGAATCCACCCCTCCACTTT.

CDR3 coding DNA: TGTGCCAGCAGCTTAGCGGGGTTCCTTCTCCTTGAAGCTTTCTTT. Residues: CASSLAGFLLLEAFF. The chain joins TRBV7-2 to TRBJ1-1; the D is unclear. Trimming took off 0 bases at V and 7 bases at J, with 15 bases between the two ends. Germline values: CDR1 SGHTA, CDR2 FQGNSA. The CDR3 has 15 amino acids.

This clone was observed once. The genes are TRBV5-6 and TRBJ1-5; 8 positions match TRBD1. CDR1 and CDR2 from the germline V gene are SGHDT and YYEEEE. Trimming removed 4 bases from V and 2 bases from J; junction bases left unmatched: 11. This CDR3 comprises 17 residues. This CDR3 reads CASSLNLQGDRNQPQHF. DNA of the CDR3: TGTGCCAGCAGCCTAAACCTACAGGGGGATCGCAATCAGCCCCAGCATTTT.